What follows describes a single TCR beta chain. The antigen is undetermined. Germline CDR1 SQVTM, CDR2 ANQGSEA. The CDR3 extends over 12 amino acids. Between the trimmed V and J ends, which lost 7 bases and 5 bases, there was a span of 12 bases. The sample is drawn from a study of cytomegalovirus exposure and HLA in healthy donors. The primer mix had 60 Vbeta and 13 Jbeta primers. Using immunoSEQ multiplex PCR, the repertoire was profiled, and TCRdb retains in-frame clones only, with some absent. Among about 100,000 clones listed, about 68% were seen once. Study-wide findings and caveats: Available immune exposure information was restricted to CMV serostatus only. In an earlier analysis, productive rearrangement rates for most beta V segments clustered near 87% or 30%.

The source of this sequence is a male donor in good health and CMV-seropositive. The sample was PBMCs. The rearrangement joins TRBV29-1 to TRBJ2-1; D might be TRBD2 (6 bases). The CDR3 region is CSGGVDHNEQFF. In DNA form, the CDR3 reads TGCAGCGGGGGGGTCGACCACAATGAGCAGTTCTTC.